These 27 T cell receptor beta chains were all obtained from the same sample, sequenced in a study of blood T cells in healthy people across ages. Together with a sample-barcoded 5' primer, a J-beta primer mix was included in a second PCR lasting roughly 6 to 12 cycles. TCRdb itself ran the 5' RACE reads through MiXCR, one entry per CDR3 protein. Found here are some 710,000 distinct CDR3 sequences, roughly 20% of them singletons; the top ten hold roughly 22%. Sequencing was carried out using blood. The receptors were gathered from a man in his 70s in good health.

This chain connects TRBV29-1 to TRBJ1-2; D is undetermined. Per the germline V gene, CDR1 is SQVTM and CDR2 is ANQGSEA. The CDR3 has 12 amino acids. V was trimmed by 2 bases and J by 3 bases, leaving 7 bases between them. The CDR3, as DNA: TGCAGCGTTGAACGCCGGGACTATGGCTACACCTTC. This sequence encodes CSVERRDYGYTF.

This clonotype was observed a handful of times. This chain connects TRBV29-1 to TRBJ2-2, with D possibly matching TRBD2 (7 bases). The V gene lost 0 bases and the J gene lost 6 bases, with 17 bases spanning the gap. Germline loops: CDR1 SQVTM, CDR2 ANQGSEA. The CDR3 is 16 amino acids. DNA of the CDR3: TGCAGCGTTGAAGATCTCGGGGGGCGCAGTGCCGGGGAGCTGTTTTTT. As protein: CSVEDLGGRSAGELFF.

The chain joins TRBV20-1 to TRBJ2-1; D not resolved. The CDR3 extends over 15 amino acids. V gave up 1 base and J gave up 3 bases, with 13 bases separating them. Germline V gene lookup returns CDR1 DFQATT and CDR2 SNEGSKA (reference sequence). The CDR3 sequence is CSARGSGFSYNEQFF. The CDR3, as DNA: TGCAGTGCTAGAGGAAGTGGTTTCAGCTACAATGAGCAGTTCTTC.

The V gene is TRBV6-6, the J gene TRBJ2-7, with TRBD2 matching 9 bases. The CDR3 sequence is 15 residues long. Looked up from germline, CDR1 is MNHNY and CDR2 is SVGAGI (reference sequence). V lost 7 bases to trimming and J lost 2 bases; unmatched junction nucleotides: 9. The DNA for the CDR3 is TGTGCCAGCACCGGAATAGCGGGGGCTACCTACGAGCAGTACTTC. Amino acid sequence: CASTGIAGATYEQYF.

This clonotype has only a few counts. J is TRBJ1-2 and V is TRBV3-1; perhaps TRBD1 as D (6 bases). Germline CDR1 and CDR2: LGHDT and YNNKEL (reference sequence). This CDR3 has 12 amino acids. The V end lost 8 bases, the J end lost 4 bases, and 11 bases lay between the germline ends. CDR3 in amino acids: CASEKGGYGYTF. The CDR3 bases are TGTGCCAGCGAGAAAGGGGGCTATGGCTACACCTTC.

There are a few counts of this clonotype. J is TRBJ2-7 and V is TRBV4-1, with D possibly being TRBD2 (7 bases). Germline V CDR1 and CDR2: MGHRA, YSYEKL. The CDR3 loop spans 15 amino acids. Trimming pared 0 bases from V and 3 bases from J, leaving 12 bases between. Here the CDR3 DNA reads TGCGCCAGCAGCCAAGAATGGGGGGGCTTCTACGAGCAGTACTTC. Its translation: CASSQEWGGFYEQYF.

J is TRBJ2-5 and V is TRBV10-3; D not resolved. Germline V gene data show CDR1 as ENHRY and CDR2 as SYGVKD. This CDR3 is built from 14 residues. Between the trimmed V and J ends, which lost 6 bases and 1 base, there was a span of 12 bases. CDR3 region: CAISADPTQETQYF. CDR3 nucleotides: TGTGCCATCAGCGCGGACCCGACCCAAGAGACCCAGTACTTC.

The chain recombines TRBV2 with TRBJ2-7, with 8 bases lining up with TRBD1. The CDR3 contains 12 residues. Germline V lookup: CDR1 SNHLY, CDR2 FYNNEI. V trimming: 10 bases; J trimming: 2 bases; junction bases outside the gene matches: 4. CDR3 residues: CAIQDRAYEQYF. CDR3 DNA: TGTGCCATCCAGGACAGGGCCTACGAGCAGTACTTC.

The chain employs TRBV10-3 and TRBJ2-3, with a tentative D call TRBD1 (5 bases). The germline V gene encodes CDR1 ENHRY and CDR2 SYGVKD. The CDR3 spans 14 residues. V lost 10 bases and J lost 0, with 14 bases in between. In DNA, the CDR3 is TGTGCCACTAGTCAGGGCCCCAGCACAGATACGCAGTATTTT. This translates into CATSQGPSTDTQYF.

This chain joins TRBV6-1 and TRBJ2-7; D call uncertain. V lost 8 bases and J lost 0, with 17 bases in between. The CDR3 is 15 amino acids. Germline CDR1 and CDR2: MNHNS and SASEGT. CDR3 in DNA: TGTGCCAGCCGCCCTTCCCGGCTTAGCTCCTACGAGCAGTACTTC. It codes for CASRPSRLSSYEQYF.

The J gene is TRBJ2-7, the V gene TRBV4-3; D might be TRBD1 (5 bases). The closer fit of TRBJ2-1 to the DNA end suggests the J call may be wrong. Germline V gene data show CDR1 as LGHNA and CDR2 as YSLEER. The CDR3 totals 16 residues. The CDR3: CASSQDRGLIGDEQFF. In DNA, the CDR3 is TGCGCCAGCAGCCAAGATCGCGGATTAATAGGGGATGAGCAGTTCTTC.

The chain employs TRBV18 and TRBJ2-3; D not resolved. Germline V gene lookup returns CDR1 KGHSH and CDR2 LQKENI. Deletions cut 6 bases from V and 5 bases from J, with 6 bases between. This CDR3 is 11 amino acids long. Here the CDR3 reads CASSWEDTQYF. CDR3 nucleotide sequence: TGTGCCAGCTCCTGGGAAGATACGCAGTATTTT.

The chain has TRBV12-3 or TRBV12-4 and TRBJ2-3, with a possible D match to TRBD2 (5 bases). The V gene lost 5 bases and the J gene lost 1 base, with 16 bases spanning the gap. The CDR3 spans 16 residues. The CDR3 region has the DNA TGTGCCAGCAGTCGAACCGGAAGAGCGGGCACAGATACGCAGTATTTT. It codes for CASSRTGRAGTDTQYF.

J is TRBJ1-5 and V is TRBV20-1; 7 bases map to TRBD1. The CDR3 covers 14 residues. V lost 6 bases, J lost 4 bases, and 9 bases stayed unmatched. Germline V gene data show CDR1 as DFQATT and CDR2 as SNEGSKA (reference sequence). The CDR3 region has the DNA TGCAGTGCAACGGCGACAGGGCGAAATCAGCCCCAGCATTTT. This codes for CSATATGRNQPQHF.

This clonotype was found many times. The J gene is TRBJ2-5, the V gene TRBV3-1, with 8 positions matching TRBD2. The CDR3 runs to 14 residues. V shed 4 bases and J 2 bases; nucleotides not matched to a gene: 3. Germline CDR1 LGHDT, CDR2 YNNKEL (reference sequence). This CDR3 is CASSPGLVQETQYF. CDR3 DNA: TGTGCCAGCAGCCCGGGACTAGTACAAGAGACCCAGTACTTC.

The chain links TRBV6-2 or TRBV6-3 to TRBJ2-1; D gene unclear. The CDR3 length is 14 residues. Trimming took off 4 bases at V and 5 bases at J, with 12 bases between the two ends. Per the germline V gene, CDR1 is MNHEY and CDR2 is SVGEGT. Here the CDR3 DNA reads TGTGCCAGCAGTTGGACCCGGTCCCACAATGAGCAGTTCTTC. Translated, it gives CASSWTRSHNEQFF.

This clonotype has a handful of counts. The chain has TRBV12-3 or TRBV12-4 and TRBJ1-5, with 10 positions matching TRBD1. V was clipped by 3 bases and J by 6 bases; unmatched bases: 8. This CDR3 has 16 residues. Here the CDR3 reads CASSFSGTGAGQPQHF. CDR3 bases: TGTGCCAGCAGTTTTTCCGGGACAGGGGCAGGTCAGCCCCAGCATTTT.

V is TRBV29-1 and J is TRBJ2-2; TRBD2 matches 9 bases. The germline gives CDR1 SQVTM, CDR2 ANQGSEA. The CDR3 runs 13 residues. V was pared by 4 bases and J by 6 bases, with 3 bases of the junction left unmatched. The CDR3 DNA is TGCAGCGTTGTTCGCGGGAGGGCCGGGGAGCTGTTTTTT. Its protein product is CSVVRGRAGELFF.

CDR3 coding DNA: TGTGCCAGCAGTTTGTACCTGAATGAGGCCATAGGCAATCAGCCCCAGCATTTT. This encodes CASSLYLNEAIGNQPQHF. This chain links TRBV28 with TRBJ1-5; D gene ambiguous. The germline gives CDR1 MDHEN, CDR2 SYDVKM. V lost 3 bases to trimming and J lost 2 bases, with 20 bases between them. This CDR3 is 18 amino acids long.

This clonotype has at least ten counts. The chain carries TRBV28 and TRBJ2-1; 9 nucleotides match TRBD1. Germline CDR1 is MDHEN and CDR2 is SYDVKM. The CDR3 length is 15 residues. The V and J ends lost 6 bases and 3 bases, in that order; junction bases with no gene match: 6. The CDR3 nucleotides read TGTGCCAGCAGACCCGGGACAGGGATCTACAATGAGCAGTTCTTC. Translated: CASRPGTGIYNEQFF. The entire variable domain, with the rest obtained from reference TRBV28 and TRBJ2-1, is as follows: DVKVTQSSRYLVKRTGEKVFLECVQDMDHENMFWYRQDPGLGLRLIYFSYDVKMKEKGDIPEGYSVSREKKERFSLILESASTNQTSMYLCASRPGTGIYNEQFFGPGTRLTVL.

This clonotype has a count of ten or more. The rearrangement joins TRBV10-3 to TRBJ2-7; TRBD1 agrees at 10 bases. The CDR3 sequence is 13 residues long. V gave up 10 bases and J gave up 4 bases; unmatched junction bases: 7. CDR1 is ENHRY and CDR2 is SYGVKD in the germline V gene. The CDR3 sequence is CATRQGATYEQYF. The DNA of the CDR3 is TGTGCCACCCGACAGGGGGCTACGTACGAGCAGTACTTC.

This clonotype was counted at least ten times. This rearrangement joins TRBV4-1 to TRBJ1-1; no clear D. This CDR3 contains 11 residues. The V gene lost 7 bases and the J gene lost 1 base, with 4 bases spanning the gap. Germline CDR1 reads MGHRA; CDR2 reads YSYEKL. The DNA for the CDR3 is TGCGCCAGCACCGGGAACACTGAAGCTTTCTTT. This translates into CASTGNTEAFF.

The rearrangement joins TRBV5-4 to TRBJ1-2; TRBD1 agrees at 10 bases. The CDR3 spans 15 residues. After removal of 4 bases from V and 4 bases from J, the junction contained 7 bases not matched to a gene. Looked up from germline, CDR1 is SGHNT and CDR2 is YYREEE (reference sequence). CDR3 loop: CASSLGQGVPYGYTF. For the CDR3, the DNA is TGTGCCAGCAGCCTCGGACAGGGGGTTCCCTATGGCTACACCTTC.

This clonotype turned up a few times. The chain has TRBV11-3 and TRBJ2-2, with TRBD2 as a possible D gene (5 bases). Per germline, CDR1 SGHNT and CDR2 YENEEA. V lost 10 bases to trimming and J lost 2 bases, with 17 bases between them. The CDR3 runs 15 residues. The CDR3 loop is CATVDSQFNTGELFF. The CDR3 DNA follows: TGTGCCACCGTGGACTCACAATTTAACACCGGGGAGCTGTTTTTT.

This clonotype was counted at least ten times. V is TRBV29-1 and J is TRBJ1-1; D perhaps matches TRBD1 (5 bases). The CDR3 has 13 amino acids. V lost 7 bases and J 1 base, leaving 13 bases between the germline ends. Germline V gene lookup returns CDR1 SQVTM and CDR2 ANQGSEA. As DNA, the CDR3 is TGCAGCGGCGGGGGATCCAGGAACACTGAAGCTTTCTTT. Encoded protein: CSGGGSRNTEAFF.

This chain connects TRBV28 to TRBJ2-7, with a tentative D call TRBD2 (5 bases). The CDR3 has 14 residues. Between the trimmed V and J ends, which lost 3 bases and 2 bases, there was a span of 11 bases. Germline CDR1 and CDR2: MDHEN and SYDVKM. CDR3: CASSFREPPYEQYF. CDR3 nucleotide sequence: TGTGCCAGCAGTTTCCGGGAACCACCCTACGAGCAGTACTTC.

Only a few counts were recorded for this clonotype. This sequence joins TRBV7-9 and TRBJ1-1; TRBD1 matches 9 bases. Per germline, CDR1 SEHNR and CDR2 FQNEAQ (reference sequence). The CDR3 length is 15 residues. V lost 4 bases and J lost 7; bases outside the gene matches: 10. The CDR3 DNA follows: TGTGCCAGCAGCTCAACCGGGACAGGGAGCGGTGAAGCTTTCTTT. Its protein is CASSSTGTGSGEAFF.